This T cell receptor beta chain came from a study of T cell repertoires in cytomegalovirus infection. The germline CDR1 and CDR2 sequences are MDHEN and SYDVKM. CDR3 size: 18 residues. V was clipped by 4 bases and J by 2 bases, with 21 bases between them. Concerning this clonotype: Antigen unknown.

TCRdb used MiXCR to reprocess the reads, holding one entry per CDR3 protein. The table records approximately 350,000 distinct CDR3 sequences, nearly 35% of them present only once. The material sequenced was cultured PBMCs, taken from culture after CMV antigen stimulation. This clonotype was sampled from a human donor in good health (CMV status not recorded). Some clones in this sample may be carry-over from other donors' samples. The chain carries TRBV28 and TRBJ1-5; D perhaps matches TRBD1 (5 bases). Written as DNA, the CDR3 is TGTGCCAGCAGTTCCACCACCGCTAGGGGTTGGGGCAATCAGCCCCAGCATTTT. It translates to CASSSTTARGWGNQPQHF. The complete variable domain, with remaining parts taken from reference TRBV28 and TRBJ1-5, reads DVKVTQSSRYLVKRTGEKVFLECVQDMDHENMFWYRQDPGLGLRLIYFSYDVKMKEKGDIPEGYSVSREKKERFSLILESASTNQTSMYLCASSSTTARGWGNQPQHFGDGTRLSIL.